A selection of T cell receptor beta chains follows, all from one sample in a study of T cell responses to AZD1222 COVID-19 vaccine. Sequencing was performed with immunoSEQ multiplex PCR; in TCRdb, only in-frame clones are kept and a portion is missing. The sample yields several thousand clones, 80% to 90% seen once. Source: peripheral blood, taken 28 days after the second AZD1222 dose. The receptors shown here come from an adult who received the AZD1222 COVID-19 vaccine. CDR3s leave out the opening cysteine and the closing phenylalanine or tryptophan.

>TRBV5-6|TRBJ1-2
ASSHGWRTGRSSYGYT
>TRBV11-3|TRBJ1-1
ASRRTGRNTEAF
>TRBV6-1|TRBJ2-3
ASSDPPTDTQY
>TRBV5-8|TRBJ2-5
ASRSGVAGVETQY
>TRBV19|TRBJ2-3
ASSRGTSRSSTDTQY
>TRBV6-5|TRBJ1-2
ASSYSRGRYGYGYT
>TRBV11-2|TRBJ2-3
ASSPTSYDTQY
>TRBV7-2|TRBJ2-7
ASSPRQGSGEQY
>TRBV2|TRBJ1-4
ASSEMTGPEKLF
>TRBV7-9|TRBJ1-1
ASSVSGVEAF
>TRBV12-5|TRBJ2-7
ASGLDELYEQY
>TRBV2|TRBJ1-1
ASSEHRGGSEAF
>TRBV6-1|TRBJ1-2
ASSEALWGAGYGYT
>TRBV19|TRBJ1-2
ASRRANYGYT
>TRBV5-3|TRBJ2-2
ARSLMGDSYSSNTGELF
>TRBV5-4|TRBJ2-3
ASSSGGRDTQY
>TRBV18|TRBJ2-1
ASSPRALADSNEQF